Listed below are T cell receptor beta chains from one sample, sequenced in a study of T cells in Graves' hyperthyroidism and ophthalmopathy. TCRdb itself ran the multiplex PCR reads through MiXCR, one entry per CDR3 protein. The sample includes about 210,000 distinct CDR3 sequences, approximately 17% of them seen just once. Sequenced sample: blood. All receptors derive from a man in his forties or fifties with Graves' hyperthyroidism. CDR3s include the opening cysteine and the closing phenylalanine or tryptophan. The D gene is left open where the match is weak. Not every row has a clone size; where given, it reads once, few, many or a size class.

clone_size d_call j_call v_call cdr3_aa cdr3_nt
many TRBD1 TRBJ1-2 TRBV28 CASSPSGTGGLGYTF TGTGCCAGCAGTCCCTCCGGGACAGGGGGACTTGGCTACACCTTC
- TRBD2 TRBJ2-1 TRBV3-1 CASSQLAGGLDEQFF TGTGCCAGCAGCCAACTAGCGGGAGGGCTGGATGAGCAGTTCTTC
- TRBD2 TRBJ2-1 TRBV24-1 CATSLTGGSNEQFF TGTGCCACCAGTTTAACGGGAGGAAGCAATGAGCAGTTCTTC
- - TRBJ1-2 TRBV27 CASSPRRRNGYTF TGTGCCAGCAGTCCGCGACGGAGGAATGGCTACACCTTC
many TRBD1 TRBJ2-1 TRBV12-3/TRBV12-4 CASSLEGAHNEQFF TGTGCCAGCAGTTTAGAGGGGGCCCACAATGAGCAGTTCTTC
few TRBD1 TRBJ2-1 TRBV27 CASSSRGPPSYNEQFF TGTGCCAGCTCCTCGAGGGGGCCCCCGTCCTACAATGAGCAGTTCTTC
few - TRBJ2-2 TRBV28 CASGTQNTGELFF TGTGCCAGCGGTACACAGAACACCGGGGAGCTGTTTTTT
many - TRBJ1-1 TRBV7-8 CASSLDRKNTEAFF TGTGCCAGCAGCTTAGATAGAAAGAACACTGAAGCTTTCTTT
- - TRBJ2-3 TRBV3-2 CASSFGSGESTDTQYF TGTGCCAGCAGCTTTGGTAGCGGAGAGAGCACAGATACGCAGTATTTT
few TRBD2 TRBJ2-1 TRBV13 CASSLTSAHEQFF TGTGCCAGCTCCCTAACTAGCGCCCATGAGCAGTTCTTC
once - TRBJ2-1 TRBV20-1 CSARDHTSRVEQFF TGCAGTGCTAGAGACCATACCTCTCGGGTTGAGCAGTTCTTC
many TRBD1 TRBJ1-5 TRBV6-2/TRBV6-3 CASSYETGQGANQPQHF TGTGCCAGCAGTTACGAAACGGGACAGGGGGCCAATCAGCCCCAGCATTTT
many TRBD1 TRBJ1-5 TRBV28 CASSWDRDGNQPQHF TGTGCCAGCAGCTGGGACAGGGATGGCAATCAGCCCCAGCATTTT
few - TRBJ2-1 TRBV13 CASSSETSGRWGSYNEQFF TGTGCCAGCAGCTCGGAGACTAGTGGGAGATGGGGCTCCTACAATGAGCAGTTCTTC
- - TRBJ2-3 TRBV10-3 CAIREFLGDTQYF TGTGCCATCAGGGAGTTCCTGGGAGATACGCAGTATTTT
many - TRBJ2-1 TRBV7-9 CASSLVPRHEQFF TGTGCCAGCAGCTTAGTACCGCGCCATGAGCAGTTCTTC
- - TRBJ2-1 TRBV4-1 CASSQPWGGRSYNEQFF TGCGCCAGCAGCCAACCCTGGGGGGGCCGCTCCTACAATGAGCAGTTCTTC
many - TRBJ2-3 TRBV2 CASSVERDTQYF TGTGCCAGCAGCGTCGAAAGAGATACGCAGTATTTT
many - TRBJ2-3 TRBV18 CASSPLRKSTDTQYF TGTGCCAGCTCACCACTGAGGAAGAGCACAGATACGCAGTATTTT
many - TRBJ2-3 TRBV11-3 CASSLDFTGATDTQYF TGTGCCAGCAGCTTAGATTTTACGGGAGCCACAGATACGCAGTATTTT
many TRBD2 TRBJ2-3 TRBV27 CASSSGGSMDTQYF TGTGCCAGCAGTTCGGGAGGAAGCATGGATACGCAGTATTTT
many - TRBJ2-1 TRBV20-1 CSASKGLNEQFF TGCAGTGCTAGTAAGGGGCTAAATGAGCAGTTCTTC
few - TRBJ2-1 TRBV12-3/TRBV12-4 CASSSEGGKGNEQFF TGTGCCAGCAGTTCAGAAGGGGGTAAGGGGAATGAGCAGTTCTTC
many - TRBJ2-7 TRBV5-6 CASPGRSYEQYF TGTGCCAGCCCGGGACGGTCCTACGAGCAGTACTTC
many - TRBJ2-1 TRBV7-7 CASSLDPVNEQFF TGTGCTAGCAGCTTAGACCCGGTCAATGAGCAGTTCTTC
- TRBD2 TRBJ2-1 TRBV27 CASSLPSGILNEQFF TGTGCCAGCAGTTTACCCAGCGGGATACTGAATGAGCAGTTCTTC
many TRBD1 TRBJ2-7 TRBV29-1 CSVGNRGLYEQYF TGCAGCGTTGGGAACAGGGGGCTTTACGAGCAGTACTTC
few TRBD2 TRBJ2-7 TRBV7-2 CASSFIGTSSYEQYF TGTGCCAGCAGCTTCATCGGGACTAGCTCCTACGAGCAGTACTTC
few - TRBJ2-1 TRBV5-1 CASGPSRNEQFF TGCGCCAGCGGGCCTTCGCGAAATGAGCAGTTCTTC
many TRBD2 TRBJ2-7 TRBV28 CASSLAASGYYEQYF TGTGCCAGCAGTTTAGCGGCTAGCGGATACTACGAGCAGTACTTC
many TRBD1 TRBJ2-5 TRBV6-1 CASSPGQVQETQYF TGTGCCAGCAGTCCTGGACAGGTCCAAGAGACCCAGTACTTC
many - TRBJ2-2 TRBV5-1 CASSPGGASGELFF TGCGCCAGCAGCCCGGGGGGCGCGTCCGGGGAGCTGTTTTTT
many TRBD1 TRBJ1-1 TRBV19 CASGTTGPTEAFF TGTGCCAGTGGGACGACAGGGCCCACTGAAGCTTTCTTT
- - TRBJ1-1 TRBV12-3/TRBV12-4 CASSGHGMNTEAFF TGTGCCAGCAGCGGACATGGTATGAACACTGAAGCTTTCTTT
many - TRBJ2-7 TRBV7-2 CASSLEVSRYEQYF TGTGCCAGCAGCTTAGAAGTTAGTCGTTACGAGCAGTACTTC
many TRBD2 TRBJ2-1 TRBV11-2 CASSLSSGNRKFF TGTGCCAGCAGCTTATCTAGCGGGAACAGGAAGTTCTTC
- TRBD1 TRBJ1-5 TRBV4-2 CASSQVRTGGNQPQHF TGTGCCAGCAGCCAAGTTAGGACAGGGGGCAATCAGCCCCAGCATTTT
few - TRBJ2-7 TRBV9 CASSVGAGAYEQCF -
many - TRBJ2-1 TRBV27 CASSPGTVYNEQFF TGTGCCAGCAGCCCCGGGACTGTATACAATGAGCAGTTCTTC
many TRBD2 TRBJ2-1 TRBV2 CASSVDLAGYNEQFF TGTGCCAGCAGTGTCGACTTAGCGGGTTACAATGAGCAGTTCTTC